This T cell receptor beta chain was identified during a study of a mutant IDH1 vaccine in newly diagnosed glioma. The CDR3 extends over 15 amino acids. Trimming shortened V by 0 bases and J by 9 bases, and 16 bases separated the two germline ends. The germline V gene encodes CDR1 SGDLS and CDR2 YYNGEE. Comment on this clone: Antigen specificity is unknown.

The method was immunoSEQ multiplex PCR; TCRdb's version includes in-frame clones alone and lacks a portion of them. Among 60,000 to 65,000 clones, approximately 80% were seen once, and the ten largest hold roughly 5%. The time point denotes: week 35, safety follow-up. Every single dose of the vaccine, 300 ug of mutant IDH1 20-mer peptide, came with topical imiquimod. Each donor presented with a new WHO grade 3 or 4 astrocytoma that tested IDH1-mutant and showed ATRX loss. The sample in question was PBMCs, obtained from a glioma patient whose treatment included an IDH1 peptide vaccine. The source is a man aged 35 to 55 with glioma. The J gene is TRBJ2-1, the V gene TRBV9; TRBD2 might be the D (5 bases). The CDR3 sequence is CASSVEITSSSEQFF. Written as DNA, the CDR3 is TGTGCCAGCAGCGTAGAAATCACCTCTAGCAGTGAGCAGTTCTTC. Based on the CDR3 plus reference TRBV9 and TRBJ2-1, the full variable domain is DSGVTQTPKHLITATGQRVTLRCSPRSGDLSVYWYQQSLDQGLQFLIQYYNGEERAKGNILERFSAQQFPDLHSELNLSSLELGDSALYFCASSVEITSSSEQFFGPGTRLTVL.